This entry describes one T cell receptor beta chain. Its antigen is as yet unknown. This sample stems from a study of shared clonotypes between healthy human individuals. When replicate PCRs were run on sorted subsets, they used about 200 ng DNA, about 30,000 T cell genomes. Method: immunoSEQ multiplex PCR; TCRdb's copy keeps in-frame clones and lacks some. The table has over a million clones, more than 75% seen once. Study-level results: Against clonotypes common to all four donors, non-shared ones had lower generation probabilities. Naive subsets generally had larger estimated richness than memory subsets. Collection of samples was limited to blood; tissue repertoires likely differ.

Germline CDR1 reads SNHLY; CDR2 reads FYNNEI. This CDR3 contains 13 residues. Trimming removed 8 bases from V and 15 bases from J, with 23 bases in between. The sample consisted of memory CD4+ T cells from PBMCs. Stated subset: CD45RA-negative fraction. The receptor was derived from a man aged 18 to 30 in good health. Some clones in this sample may be carry-over from other donors' samples. The rearrangement links TRBV2 to TRBJ1-5, with D maybe TRBD1 (5 bases). The CDR3 coding sequence is TGTGCCAGCGTAACAACACCCGGGGCGTCATTGCATTTT. Its protein is CASVTTPGASLHF.